One sample yielded the 26 T cell receptor beta chains listed below, sequenced in a study of T cells and copy number aberrations in small-cell lung cancer. Assay: immunoSEQ multiplex PCR; the TCRdb copy retains only in-frame clones and omits some. The sample lists over 6,000 clones, approximately 79% occurring once. Material for sequencing was tumor tissue. The source of these receptors is a man in his fifties with small cell lung cancer.

The DNA of the CDR3 is TGTGCCAGCAGCTTACGAGGAAACACAGATACGCAGTATTTT. Its protein product is CASSLRGNTDTQYF. The gene calls are TRBV11-1 and TRBJ2-3; D is uncertain. The V gene's germline CDR1 is SGHAT and CDR2 FQDESV (reference sequence). V lost 2 bases and J 2 bases, leaving 8 bases between the germline ends. The CDR3 loop spans 14 amino acids.

Points on this clone: Its ends do not fully match the called genes, so a read error is possible. The V call is TRBV7-7, the J call TRBJ1-1; no clear D gene. Germline assignment: CDR1 SSHAT and CDR2 FNYEAQ (reference sequence). The length of the CDR3 is 13 residues. CDR3 sequence reads: CASSTELNTEAFF. Written as DNA, the CDR3 is TGTGCTAGCAGCACTGAGTTGAACACTGAAGCTTTCTTT.

A remark on this clone: Given a much more abundant clone one base away, this may be a read error. V usage is TRBV7-7 and J usage is TRBJ2-1, with TRBD2 as a possible D gene (6 bases). Looked up from germline, CDR1 is SSHAT and CDR2 is FNYEAQ (reference sequence). The CDR3 sequence is 16 residues long. The CDR3 nucleotides are TGTGCTAGCAGCTCTGGCCCCGGGACTCACCACTGGGAGCAGTTCTTC. This sequence encodes CASSSGPGTHHWEQFF.

The chain has TRBV28 and TRBJ2-1; D tentatively reads TRBD1 or TRBD2 (6 bases each). This CDR3 contains 17 residues. CDR1 and CDR2 from the germline V gene are MDHEN and SYDVKM. V gave up 5 bases and J gave up 10 bases, with 27 bases separating them. The DNA of the CDR3 is TGTGCCAGCAGTCCCGAAGGGGGTGGGAGGTTAAGTTACGAGCAGTTCTTC. Translation gives CASSPEGGGRLSYEQFF.

The CDR3 DNA sequence: TGTGCCAGCAGTCCATTGGACCCATATAAAGCGGGAGGCCCCGCGTACGAGCAGTACTTC. As protein: CASSPLDPYKAGGPAYEQYF. The chain links TRBV27 to TRBJ2-7; 9 bases are a match to TRBD2. This CDR3 comprises 20 residues. The ends lost 5 bases at V and 4 bases at J; junction bases unmatched: 24. Germline V gene lookup returns CDR1 MNHEY and CDR2 SMNVEV (reference sequence).

By its share, this clone is medium-sized. V gene TRBV5-1 combines with J gene TRBJ2-5, with 14 bases that match TRBD2. Germline CDR1 reads SGHRS; CDR2 reads YFSETQ. The CDR3 extends over 17 amino acids. Trimming at V came to 0 bases and at J to 5 bases, leaving 6 bases not matched to a gene. The DNA of the CDR3 is TGCGCCAGCAGCTTGGGCGGGACTAGCGGGAGCGGTGAGACCCAGTACTTC. It translates to CASSLGGTSGSGETQYF.

The chain couples TRBV7-9 to TRBJ2-7, with D uncertain. Deletions cut 3 bases from V and 4 bases from J, with 10 bases between. Per the germline V gene, CDR1 is SEHNR and CDR2 is FQNEAQ (reference sequence). The CDR3 is 13 residues long. For the CDR3, the DNA is TGTGCCAGCAGCTTCGAGGACGGGTACGAGCAGTACTTC. Amino acid sequence: CASSFEDGYEQYF. The variable domain in full, with the rest retrieved from reference TRBV7-9 and TRBJ2-7, is DTGVSQNPRHKITKRGQNVTFRCDPISEHNRLYWYRQTLGQGPEFLTYFQNEAQLEKSRLLSDRFSAERPKGSFSTLEIQRTEQGDSAMYLCASSFEDGYEQYFGPGTRLTVT.

V and J are TRBV28 and TRBJ2-7, with a possible D match to TRBD1 (5 bases). The CDR3 covers 16 residues. Deletions cut 5 bases from V and 2 bases from J, with 19 bases between. CDR1 and CDR2 from the germline V gene are MDHEN and SYDVKM. The CDR3 bases are TGTGCCAGCAGTACTCGGACACGAACGGGCGCCTACGAGCAGTACTTC. Its protein is CASSTRTRTGAYEQYF.

The rearrangement links TRBV18 to TRBJ2-1, with 8 positions matching TRBD1. This CDR3 is 16 amino acids long. Trimming removed 6 bases from V and 6 bases from J; junction bases left unmatched: 13. Germline assignment: CDR1 KGHSH and CDR2 LQKENI. In DNA form, the CDR3 reads TGTGCCAGCTCTGATGCACCGAGACAGGGGACCAATGAGCAGTTCTTC. This translates into CASSDAPRQGTNEQFF.

The chain has TRBV15 and TRBJ1-2; unclear D gene. There are 13 residues in the CDR3. The germline CDR1 and CDR2 sequences are LNHNV and YYDKDF (reference sequence). V dropped 1 base and J dropped 8 bases, with 11 bases sitting between them. The CDR3 sequence: CATSRGPGLGYTF. The CDR3 nucleotides are TGTGCCACCAGCAGAGGTCCGGGATTAGGCTACACCTTC.

The chain couples TRBV9 to TRBJ1-4, with 8 bases lining up with TRBD1. The germline V gene has CDR1 SGDLS and CDR2 YYNGEE. The CDR3 consists of 15 residues. Trimming cost V 0 bases and J 7 bases; bases outside gene matches: 5. This CDR3 is CASSVGLDRAEKLFF. In DNA, the CDR3 is TGTGCCAGCAGCGTAGGATTGGACAGGGCTGAAAAACTGTTTTTT.

The V gene is TRBV5-1, the J gene TRBJ2-2; 11 bases map to TRBD2. Trimming at V came to 9 bases and at J to 4 bases, leaving 11 bases not matched to a gene. The length of the CDR3 is 16 residues. Looked up from germline, CDR1 is SGHRS and CDR2 is YFSETQ. The CDR3 nucleotides are TGCGCCACCAAGGCACTAGCGGGAGTCTCCACCGGGGAGCTGTTTTTT. This translates into CATKALAGVSTGELFF.

V is TRBV6-1 and J is TRBJ1-5; no definite D call. Trimming left V 1 base short and J 3 bases short, with 4 bases between. The CDR3 consists of 13 residues. Per the germline V gene, CDR1 is MNHNS and CDR2 is SASEGT. The CDR3: CASSEELNQPQHF. CDR3 bases: TGTGCCAGCAGTGAAGAACTCAATCAGCCCCAGCATTTT.

V and J are TRBV18 and TRBJ1-2; D is ambiguous. The CDR3 covers 15 residues. Germline lookup yields CDR1 KGHSH and CDR2 LQKENI. V was trimmed by 0 bases and J by 4 bases, leaving 12 bases between them. The DNA of the CDR3 is TGTGCCAGCTCACCACCGGTCAGCCCTTCCTATGGCTACACCTTC. Its protein is CASSPPVSPSYGYTF.

The chain uses TRBV28 and TRBJ2-3, with TRBD2 matching over 10 bases. With V trimmed by 1 base and J by 0 bases, 10 bases remained unmatched. Per germline, CDR1 MDHEN and CDR2 SYDVKM. The CDR3 is made up of 19 amino acids. Here the CDR3 reads CASSLSGQLAGGSTDTQYF. As DNA, the CDR3 is TGTGCCAGCAGTTTATCCGGGCAGTTAGCGGGAGGAAGCACAGATACGCAGTATTTT.

This clone has a handful of counts. The J gene is TRBJ2-2, the V gene TRBV19; a weak D match, TRBD1 (5 bases). V shed 5 bases and J shed 7 bases, with 11 bases lying between them. This CDR3 is 13 amino acids long. CDR1 is LNHDA, CDR2 SQIVND, per germline (reference sequence). This CDR3 is CASSWGTGGELFF. The CDR3 DNA sequence: TGTGCCAGTAGTTGGGGCACCGGCGGGGAGCTGTTTTTT.

This chain connects TRBV7-3 to TRBJ2-1; D perhaps matches TRBD2 (5 bases). Trimming pared 4 bases from V and 5 bases from J, leaving 18 bases between. The germline V gene has CDR1 SGHTA and CDR2 FQGTGA. The length of the CDR3 is 16 residues. The CDR3 nucleotides are TGTGCCAGCAGCTCAACCGCGGCTGGACTTGACAATGAGCAGTTCTTC. Its translation: CASSSTAAGLDNEQFF.

This clone was detected only once. The rearrangement links TRBV5-1 to TRBJ1-1; D is possibly TRBD1 (6 bases). The V end was cut by 2 bases, the J end by 1 base, with 12 bases between. Germline V gives CDR1 SGHRS, CDR2 YFSETQ. CDR3 length: 15 residues. The CDR3 bases are TGCGCCAGCAGCTTAACCGGGACACCGAACACTGAAGCTTTCTTT. Translating it yields CASSLTGTPNTEAFF. Looking up the rest from reference TRBV5-1 and TRBJ1-1 gives the full variable domain: KAGVTQTPRYLIKTRGQQVTLSCSPISGHRSVSWYQQTPGQGLQFLFEYFSETQRNKGNFPGRFSGRQFSNSRSEMNVSTLELGDSALYLCASSLTGTPNTEAFFGQGTRLTVV.

The genes are TRBV6-5 and TRBJ2-1; D not resolved. The CDR3 is 15 amino acids. CDR1 MNHEY and CDR2 SVGAGI come from the germline V gene. V lost 6 bases to trimming and J lost 3 bases, with 15 bases between them. CDR3 residues: CASSRPVTDYNEQFF. CDR3 DNA: TGTGCCAGCAGCAGACCTGTCACCGACTACAATGAGCAGTTCTTC.

The chain joins TRBV7-8 to TRBJ1-2; D remains unclear. Germline assignment: CDR1 SGHVS and CDR2 FQNEAQ. Trimming stripped 5 bases from V and 1 base from J, with 14 bases between. This CDR3 is 15 amino acids long. The CDR3 DNA is TGTGCCAGCAGCAGTTGGACTGGAAGTAACTATGGCTACACCTTC. Its protein product is CASSSWTGSNYGYTF.

V gene TRBV5-1 combines with J gene TRBJ2-3, with a tentative D call TRBD2 (5 bases). V lost 0 bases and J lost 2, with 13 bases in between. The CDR3 is 16 amino acids. The germline gives CDR1 SGHRS, CDR2 YFSETQ. The chain's CDR3 is CASSLDLGGLTDTQYF. In nucleotides, the CDR3 is TGCGCCAGCAGCTTGGATCTTGGCGGGCTCACAGATACGCAGTATTTT.

The chain couples TRBV5-4 to TRBJ2-7, with a weak D call TRBD2 (6 bases). The CDR3 runs 16 residues. Germline values: CDR1 SGHNT, CDR2 YYREEE (reference sequence). V dropped 2 bases and J dropped 2 bases, with 17 bases sitting between them. The CDR3 spells CASSFGGAVMAYEQYF. In DNA, the CDR3 is TGTGCCAGCAGCTTCGGAGGGGCAGTAATGGCCTACGAGCAGTACTTC.

The chain has TRBV5-6 and TRBJ2-1; D unclear. The V end lost 2 bases, the J end lost 7 bases, and 4 bases lay between the germline ends. The CDR3 loop spans 11 amino acids. Germline V gene sequence: CDR1 SGHDT, CDR2 YYEEEE. The CDR3 bases are TGTGCCAGCAGCTTTGAAAATGAGCAGTTCTTC. Its protein is CASSFENEQFF.

This rearrangement joins TRBV27 to TRBJ2-7; 8 bases are a match to TRBD2. Trimming took 2 bases from V and 5 from J; bases not matched to a gene: 11. Germline V gene sequence: CDR1 MNHEY, CDR2 SMNVEV (reference sequence). The CDR3 is 16 amino acids. The CDR3 loop is CASSLSSGSWMDEQYF. The CDR3 DNA follows: TGTGCCAGCAGTTTAAGCAGCGGGAGTTGGATGGACGAGCAGTACTTC.

This clone was observed once. Other DNA sequences of this sample code for an identical CDR3. The chain couples TRBV11-2 to TRBJ2-7; 11 bases align to TRBD1. From germline, CDR1 is SGHAT and CDR2 FQNNGV. J gave up 7 bases and V 0 bases, and 14 bases lay outside the gene matches. CDR3 length equals 18 residues. This chain's CDR3 is CASSLDRDRGVRYYEQYF. The DNA of the CDR3 is TGTGCCAGCAGCTTAGATCGGGACAGGGGGGTTCGTTACTATGAGCAGTACTTC.

The chain combines TRBV7-2 with TRBJ2-3; D not resolved. Germline CDR1 is SGHTA and CDR2 is FQGNSA. CDR3 length: 16 amino acids. V was shortened by 2 bases and J by 4 bases, with 16 bases between the two germline ends. CDR3 in DNA: TGTGCCAGCAGCTTACAGGTCCAGAATCGGGCAGATACGCAGTATTTT. As protein: CASSLQVQNRADTQYF.